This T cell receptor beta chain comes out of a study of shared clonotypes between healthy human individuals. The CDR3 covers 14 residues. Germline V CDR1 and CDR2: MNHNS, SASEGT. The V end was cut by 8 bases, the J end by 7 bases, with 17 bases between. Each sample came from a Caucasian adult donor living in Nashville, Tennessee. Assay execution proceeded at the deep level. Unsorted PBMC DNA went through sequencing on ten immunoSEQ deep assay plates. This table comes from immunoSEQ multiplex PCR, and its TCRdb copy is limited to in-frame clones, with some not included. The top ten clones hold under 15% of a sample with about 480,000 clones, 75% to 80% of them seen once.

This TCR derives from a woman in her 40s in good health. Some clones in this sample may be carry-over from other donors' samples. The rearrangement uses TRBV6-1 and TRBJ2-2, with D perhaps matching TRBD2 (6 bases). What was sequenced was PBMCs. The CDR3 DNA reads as TGTGCCAGCGGGCTAGGGAGGCGGAGCGGGGAGCTGTTTTTT. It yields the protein CASGLGRRSGELFF.